The clone carrying this TCR beta chain was seen more than once but under ten times. Its specificity is not known. This CDR3 is 11 amino acids long. V lost 7 bases, J lost 10 bases, and 12 bases lay in between. The germline gives CDR1 SGDLS, CDR2 YYNGEE. The data originate from a study of blood T cells in healthy people across ages. Findings of the study overall: Whereas aged donors had fewer naive CD4+ cells, long-lived donors had more of them and higher diversity.

A sample-barcoded 5' primer and a J-beta primer mix were used in a second PCR of roughly 6 to 11 cycles. TCRdb itself ran the 5' RACE reads through MiXCR, one entry per CDR3 protein. Of 700,000 to 950,000 distinct CDR3 sequences listed, 43% are singletons. The sample comprised blood. The clonotype originates from a woman aged 55 to 70 in good health. The genes are TRBV9 and TRBJ1-5; D call uncertain. In DNA form, the CDR3 reads TGTGCCAGCGGAAAAGAGTACCCCCAGCATTTT. Amino acid sequence: CASGKEYPQHF.